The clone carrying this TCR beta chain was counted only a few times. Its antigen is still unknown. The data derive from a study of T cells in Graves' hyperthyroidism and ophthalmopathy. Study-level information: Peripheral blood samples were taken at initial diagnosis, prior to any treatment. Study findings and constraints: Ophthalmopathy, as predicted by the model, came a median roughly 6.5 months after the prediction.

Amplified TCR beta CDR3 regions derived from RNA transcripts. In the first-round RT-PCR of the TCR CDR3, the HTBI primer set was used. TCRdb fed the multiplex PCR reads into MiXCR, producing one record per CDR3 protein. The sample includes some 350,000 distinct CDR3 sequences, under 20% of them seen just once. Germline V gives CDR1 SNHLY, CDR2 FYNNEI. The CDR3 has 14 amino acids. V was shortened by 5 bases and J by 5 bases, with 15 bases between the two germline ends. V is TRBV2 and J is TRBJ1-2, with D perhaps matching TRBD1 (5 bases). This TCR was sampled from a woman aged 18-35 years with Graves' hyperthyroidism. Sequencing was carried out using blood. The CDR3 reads CASSRQLKRYGYTF. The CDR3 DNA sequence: TGTGCCAGCAGTAGACAGCTCAAGAGATATGGCTACACCTTC. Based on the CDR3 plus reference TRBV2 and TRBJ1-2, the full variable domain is EPEVTQTPSHQVTQMGQEVILRCVPISNHLYFYWYRQILGQKVEFLVSFYNNEISEKSEIFDDQFSVERPDGSNFTLKIRSTKLEDSAMYFCASSRQLKRYGYTFGSGTRLTVV.